This paragraph covers one TCR beta chain sequence. V lost 1 base to trimming and J lost 1 base, with 20 bases between them. CDR3 length equals 19 residues. Germline V gene sequence: CDR1 SGHRS, CDR2 YFSETQ. In the original processing: Amplifying reference gene primers gave estimates of nucleated cell counts. The table came from immunoSEQ multiplex PCR; TCRdb's copy has only in-frame clones and leaves some out. V, J and clone size reflect that table, while D and trimming were determined from the DNA. The data show roughly 80,000 clones, with around 81% seen just once and around 40% held by the top ten. This entry is derived from a study of blood T cell repertoires in COVID-19. The overall study: Collection of acute and convalescent COVID-19 samples took place in the United States, Italy and Spain. The cDNA or gDNA used as material had been derived from T cells, B-cell-depleted T cells, or PBMCs.

V is TRBV5-1 and J is TRBJ2-2; D gene uncertain. Sequences were obtained from peripheral blood. The clonotype comes from an elderly man with acute or convalescent COVID-19. The CDR3 nucleotides are TGCGCCAGCAGCTTGTTAATACGTGGCAGCGCTCTGAACACCGGGGAGCTGTTTTTT. Translation: CASSLLIRGSALNTGELFF. The entire variable domain, with the rest obtained from reference TRBV5-1 and TRBJ2-2, is as follows: KAGVTQTPRYLIKTRGQQVTLSCSPISGHRSVSWYQQTPGQGLQFLFEYFSETQRNKGNFPGRFSGRQFSNSRSEMNVSTLELGDSALYLCASSLLIRGSALNTGELFFGEGSRLTVL.